This paragraph reports one T cell receptor beta chain. V dropped 4 bases and J dropped 5; count of bases not matched to a gene: 5. CDR1 and CDR2 (germline): SGHRS, YFSETQ. This CDR3 comprises 14 residues. The table came from immunoSEQ multiplex PCR; TCRdb's copy has only in-frame clones and leaves some out. The table lists fewer than 450,000 clones, about 87% of them singletons. The data derive from a study of blood T cell repertoires in COVID-19. The source is a woman aged 50 to 60 with COVID-19, enrolled during active disease. The V gene is TRBV5-1, the J gene TRBJ1-4, with TRBD1 identical over 7 bases. Sequencing was carried out using peripheral blood. CDR3: CASSRDSQNEKLFF. The CDR3 coding sequence is TGCGCCAGCAGCCGGGACAGCCAGAATGAAAAACTGTTTTTT.